This T cell receptor (beta chain) came from a study of blood T cell repertoires in COVID-19. Study details: Specimens from acute and convalescent COVID-19 originated in the United States, Italy and Spain. Sources were T cells, B-cell-depleted T cells, or PBMCs; the material itself was cDNA or gDNA.

Profiled with immunoSEQ multiplex PCR; TCRdb holds only in-frame clones, not every one. The profile covers over 200,000 clones, with approximately 75% appearing a single time and around 9.2% taken by the ten largest. Germline V gene data show CDR1 as KGHSH and CDR2 as LQKENI. The germline V and J ends were trimmed by 6 bases and 6 bases, with 12 bases remaining between them. This CDR3 has 12 amino acids. Participant age was about 18 to 100 years, and participants resided in fewer than 30 US areas. Categorization into cohorts depended on clinical history that participants reported. Sample: PBMCs or T cells enriched from blood (not recorded which). This TCR came from a man aged 35-49 years who had recovered from COVID-19. The chain carries TRBV18 and TRBJ2-7; D is possibly TRBD1 (5 bases). The CDR3 nucleotides read TGTGCCAGCTCCGCCACAGGTCCCGAGCAGTACTTC. Protein: CASSATGPEQYF.